This record covers a single T cell receptor (beta chain). The antigen it recognizes is unknown. One base away there is no much larger clone; base qualities are not given. At one collaborating source in Seattle, patients were enrolled during active infection and were followed longitudinally through the course of disease. Each collaborating institution followed its own protocols to collect whole blood in K2EDTA tubes. For TCRbeta analysis, collaborators shipped samples as frozen whole blood, isolated PBMCs, or DNA extracted from either of those sample types. This record belongs to a study of blood T cell repertoires in COVID-19 (dated by TCRdb to the early 2020s). Context from the whole study: Collaborator samples came from the United States, Italy and Spain and covered acute and convalescent phases of COVID-19. The material from the prospective study consisted of cDNA or gDNA derived from T cells, B-cell-depleted T cells, or PBMCs. The dataset comprised deeply sampled blood TCRbeta repertoires from subjects exposed to, actively infected with, or recovered from COVID-19. The repertoires were released in a freely available public database intended as a resource for research on the immune response to SARS-CoV-2. The samples were drawn from two sources: the first 160 participants of the ongoing ImmuneRACE study, and 1,254 subjects contributed by 6 global collaborators. The sample metadata nearly always contained a de-identified subject ID, COVID-19 status, age in years and sex. Where available, HLA class I and class II types were taken from metadata supplied by the sample provider and were not determined by assay-based typing.

Results and caveats for the whole study, not just this receptor: Clinical and demographic metadata were provided uncurated, with the amount varying by source and participant.

TCRbeta CDR3 regions were amplified from genomic DNA using the immunoSEQ Assay, a bias-controlled multiplex PCR. The paper's processing steps were these. The number of nucleated cells in each sample was estimated by amplification of reference gene primers within the assay. To quantify the absolute abundance of each unique TCRbeta CDR3 rearrangement, sequence reads were collapsed and filtered. For each sample, productive Simpson clonality was calculated by taking the square root of Simpson's diversity index across productive rearrangements. TCRdb mirrors the immuneACCESS table, restricted to in-frame sequences. Some clones are absent from its copies; in checked studies, under half trace to an unresolved V gene, and the reason for the others is unknown. That table gives V, J and clone size, and the DNA gave D and trimming. For this sample the table gives 300,000 to 450,000 clones, of which 89% were detected only once. The biggest ten clones account for under 4% of the sample.

V is cut back by 4 bases and J by 6 bases, with 9 bases in the junction unmatched. The CDR3, cysteine through phenylalanine, is 15 amino acids long. The kept DNA is CDR3 alone, 45 bases in frame from the first base. As encoded in the germline V gene, CDR1 is MDHEN while CDR2 is SYDVKM. Source material: peripheral blood. Recombination linked TRBV28 to TRBJ1-1; TRBD1 aligns with 9 central bases. This clonotype was obtained from a woman in her twenties or thirties with COVID-19, enrolled during active disease. CDR3 loop: CASSSMGTGRAEAFF. The sequence in DNA is TGTGCCAGCAGTTCTATGGGGACAGGGCGGGCTGAAGCTTTCTTT. Reference TRBV28 and TRBJ1-1 proteins supply the regions before and after the CDR3; the full variable domain is: DVKVTQSSRYLVKRTGEKVFLECVQDMDHENMFWYRQDPGLGLRLIYFSYDVKMKEKGDIPEGYSVSREKKERFSLILESASTNQTSMYLCASSSMGTGRAEAFFGQGTRLTVV.